This T cell receptor (beta chain) stems from a study of cytomegalovirus exposure and HLA in healthy donors (dated by TCRdb to about 2017). For the study in its entirety: In an earlier analysis of approximately 500 of the donors, 276 Gb of sequence data and 100 million or so unique TCR beta sequences from about 190 million T cells were reported. An early release that covered several hundred HLA-typed donors contained approximately 320 gigabases of sequencing data and around 85 million unique TCR sequences. The number of typed donors differed by locus: about 629-630 for A, B, C, DRB1 and DQB1; roughly 510 for DQA1; 606 for DPA1; and roughly 450 for DPB1. The study combined high-throughput TCR immunosequencing, statistical association of individual TCRs with disease status, and machine learning to predict cytomegalovirus infection status. Among roughly 400 genotyped donors of the cohort, an average of around 240,000 unique TCR beta nucleotide sequences were sequenced per donor, roughly 20% of them non-productive. A later analysis re-examined previously published TCR beta repertoires from 600 to 700 donors and added high-resolution HLA genotyping to investigate patterns of TCR occurrence. Class I and class II HLA loci were covered by the typing at four-digit resolution. The genetic ancestry cluster associated with self-reported Caucasian donors included around 76% of the 398 genotyped donors. In addition to the first cohort of roughly 670 subjects, a separate validation cohort of approximately 120 different subjects was used. Donor age, sex, ethnicity and CMV serostatus were compiled together with the repertoire data. Rather than drawing on any new phenotypic data, the later analysis identified candidate immune exposures from TCR beta sequences and the way those sequences occurred across donors. The study used immunosequencing to profile the T cell repertoires of approximately 650 subjects and linked those repertoires to cytomegalovirus serostatus. Four or five DR-DQ haplotypes were treated as single units for association and clustering because of strong linkage in the cohort. In an earlier analysis of over 550 of the donors, high-throughput TCR beta sequencing was used to judge whether each TCR beta V gene segment behaved as functional or pseudogenic. A later genetic analysis took genome-wide SNP genotypes for about three fifths of the 666 donors and used that subset as a discovery cohort. Every discovery cohort repertoire had been produced on one sequencing platform. The study aimed to test whether cataloging public T cell receptors could reveal signatures of past pathogen exposure. The study at large found these results: Immune exposure information for the cohort was limited to CMV serostatus. The authors suggested that the approach could potentially be extended to other disease states and immunological phenotypes. At a false discovery rate of 0.05, a later analysis linked roughly 17,000 TCR beta sequences to specific HLA alleles. Correlated functional status among segregating V segments might reflect linkage disequilibrium, but an unknown experimental factor could not be ruled out. A later analysis found that HLA-associated TCR beta chains were more clonally expanded and had lower generation probabilities than equally common non-associated chains. In a later analysis, several top co-occurrence clusters were reported to appear linked to parvovirus B19, influenza, CMV and Epstein-Barr virus. Because counts were too low, seventeen rarely observed V segments, including chromosome 9 orphons, were excluded from the earlier analysis of under 650 of the donors. Some IMGT-functional V segments, including TRBV6-2 and TRBV6-3, could not be told apart with the 87-base-pair reads, so those segments were excluded. In a later analysis, TCR association rates were found to vary across HLA loci, with the most associated TCRs seen for DRB1 alleles and the fewest for HLA-C alleles. In a later genetic analysis, fewer N-insertions in productive TCRs were reported among donors in an Asian-associated ancestry cluster than the roughly 700-donor mean. An earlier analysis of 587 of the donors showed that most TCR beta V segments appeared in productive rearrangements either about 87% or about 30% of the time, which broadly matched IMGT annotations. Presence/absence analyses assumed roughly uniform sequencing depth across donors, an assumption that may not hold. The classifier was reported to diagnose cytomegalovirus status with high specificity and sensitivity in both the original cohort and the validation cohort. In a later analysis, most CMV-associated TCR beta chains were found to appear HLA-restricted, with HLA associations seemingly driven largely by CMV exposure. A later genetic analysis associated a missense DCLRE1C variant with V-gene and J-gene trimming of TCR beta chains, and an independent cohort replicated the association. A few of the identified cytomegalovirus-associated TCR beta chains were confirmed in vitro to be specific for cytomegalovirus antigens. The sequencing pipeline was judged likely to have produced a cluster of highly shared sequence variants as a technical artifact. A further reported finding was that TCR beta sequences accurately predicted the HLA-A and HLA-B alleles for most subjects in the first cohort. Only TCR beta chains were sequenced in this cohort, and the absence of alpha or paired-chain data limited detectable features. Strong co-occurrence of HLA alleles, especially DR and DQ, made assigning TCR associations to individual alleles difficult. In the study, roughly 160 TCR beta chains were listed as associated with cytomegalovirus. Most TCR sequences were seen in very few donors, while some public TCRs were found in many individuals. Because HLA typing was unavailable for some donors at each locus, only the typed subset was used in association tests.

Library preparation employed the immunoSEQ multiplex PCR assay. A mixture of 60 forward primers for TCR Vbeta segments and 13 reverse primers for TCR Jbeta segments was used in the multiplex PCR. The CDR3 region of rearranged TCR beta genes was amplified from genomic DNA with a multiplex PCR assay. The Illumina HiSeq System was used to sequence the amplified TCR beta libraries as 87-base-pair reads. The original methods were these. In a later analysis, 70 million to 95 million unique TCR beta chains were counted across the roughly 610 repertoires, and roughly 11 million of these chains were shared by at least two donors. Raw reads were error-corrected and collapsed into unique sequences by a nearest-neighbor algorithm in which closely related sequences were merged to remove PCR and sequencing errors. CDR3 sequences were aligned to IMGT reference sequences to assign V, D and J gene segments. For a sequence to be retained, a match of at least six nucleotides to both a V gene segment and a J gene segment was required. A rearrangement counted as productive if the CDR3 had no stop codons and remained in frame with V and J, and every other rearrangement counted as non-productive. CDR3 was defined by IMGT convention, running from the second conserved V-encoded cysteine to the conserved J-encoded phenylalanine. The earlier analysis of 587 of the donors excluded sequences that lacked an unambiguous match to a single V gene segment. In an earlier analysis of around 590 of the donors, a V segment was called functional when productive rearrangements were above 56.7%, and segregating when the standard deviation between donors exceeded 5%. A statistical classification framework was developed to diagnose cytomegalovirus status using the catalog of TCR beta chain sequences. V and J gene assignment, in a later analysis, came from comparing TCR nucleotide sequences with IMGT/GENE-DB human TR gene sequences. A later analysis assigned CDR3 sequences and most-parsimonious VDJ recombination scenarios with the TCRdist pipeline. In a later analysis, each TCR beta chain was defined by its CDR3 amino acid sequence together with its V-gene family, and reads lacking a unique V-gene family were excluded. As a way to deal with suspected cross-contamination and a sequencing artifact, a later analysis dropped 640 or so nucleotide sequences that were highly shared and had low generation probability. In a later analysis, a clonal expansion index for each public chain was calculated from normalized within-repertoire ranks of inferred template counts. In a later analysis, generation probabilities were computed with a VDJ recombination model fitted to out-of-frame rearrangements, and the resulting probabilities were checked against IGoR. In a later analysis, hypergeometric tests were used to score TCR-TCR, TCR-HLA and TCR-CMV co-occurrence, with a repertoire-size bias correction applied to TCR pairs. In a later analysis, false discovery rates were estimated by permuting HLA or CMV assignments 20 times. In a later analysis, co-occurring TCRs were grouped with DBSCAN, and TCRdist sequence similarity was added when clustering was performed within HLA-allele-positive subsets. For co-occurrence clustering, repertoires with fewer than 30,000 or more than 120,000 public chains were excluded, along with a handful of repertoires with anomalous nucleotide sharing. The table comes from immuneACCESS by way of TCRdb, which keeps in-frame sequences with V and J called. Part of the clones is missing from these tables; in studies checked, under half for an unresolved V gene and the rest for unknown reasons. Clonal size and the V and J genes are those of that table, whereas D and trimming came from the DNA. This sample lists approximately 140,000 clones; more than 60% were detected once. The ten largest clonotypes hold approximately 1.5% of the sample.

In total, fewer than 750 healthy bone marrow donors made up the cohort. Cohort members were all nominally healthy when sampled, although unrecorded immune exposures were likely present. The donor tested CMV seronegative and was one of the 352 seronegative cohort members. Each donor provided a peripheral blood sample, and peripheral blood mononuclear cells were used for TCR beta sequencing. Genomic DNA was extracted from the blood cell samples with the Qiagen DNeasy Blood Extraction Kit. Relative to germline, V is 0 bases shorter and J is 9 bases shorter, with 12 bases between their ends. Including the terminal cysteine and phenylalanine, the CDR3 comprises 15 residues. The only DNA kept is the CDR3, 45 bases in frame from the first base. From the germline V gene, CDR1 is SGHAT and CDR2 is FQNNGV. With respect to this clone: No antigen is known for it. No qualities accompany the bases; no much larger clone lies one base away.

Sequencing was done on a sample of PBMCs. The sequence joins TRBV11-2 to TRBJ1-6, with the D segment identity uncertain. The origin of this receptor is a female donor in good health and CMV-seronegative. CDR3 reads: CASSLESGFRSPLHF. The sequenced DNA is TGTGCCAGCAGCTTAGAGTCCGGGTTTCGTTCACCCCTCCACTTT. Beyond the CDR3, the reference TRBV11-2 and TRBJ1-6 genes provide the residues; the full variable domain reads: EAGVAQSPRYKIIEKRQSVAFWCNPISGHATLYWYQQILGQGPKLLIQFQNNGVVDDSQLPKDRFSAERLKGVDSTLKIQPAKLEDSAVYLCASSLESGFRSPLHFGNGTRLTVT.